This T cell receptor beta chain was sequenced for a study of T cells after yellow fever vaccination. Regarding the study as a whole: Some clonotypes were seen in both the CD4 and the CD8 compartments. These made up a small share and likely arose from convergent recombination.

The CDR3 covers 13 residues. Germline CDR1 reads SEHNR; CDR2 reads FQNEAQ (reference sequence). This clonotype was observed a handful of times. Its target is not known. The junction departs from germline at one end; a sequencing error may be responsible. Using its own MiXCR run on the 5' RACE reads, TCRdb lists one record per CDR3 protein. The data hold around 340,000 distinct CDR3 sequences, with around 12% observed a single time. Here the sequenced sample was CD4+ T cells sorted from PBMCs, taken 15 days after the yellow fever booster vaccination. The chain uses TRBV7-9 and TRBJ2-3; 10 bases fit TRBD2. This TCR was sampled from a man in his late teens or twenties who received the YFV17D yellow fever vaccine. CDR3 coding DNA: TGTGCCAGCAGCTTAAGGTCTAGCGGGGGCGTTCCTTTT. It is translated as CASSLRSSGGVPF. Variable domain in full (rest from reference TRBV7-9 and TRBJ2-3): DTGVSQNPRHKITKRGQNVTFRCDPISEHNRLYWYRQTLGQGPEFLTYFQNEAQLEKSRLLSDRFSAERPKGSFSTLEIQRTEQGDSAMYLCASSLRSSGGVPFGPGTRLTVL.